These 25 T cell receptor beta chains came from one sample sequenced in a study of response to subunit inactivated influenza vaccine. TCRdb re-derived calls from the RT-PCR reads in MiXCR, one entry per CDR3 protein. The sample comprises about 190,000 distinct CDR3 sequences, 13% to 15% of which are singletons, and approximately 25% rests with the top ten. This specimen consisted of CD8+ T cells sorted from PBMCs, obtained 4 to 6 days after vaccination. Receptors originate from a middle-aged man who received an inactivated influenza vaccine.

This clonotype has a handful of counts. The chain has TRBV11-2 and TRBJ2-3; D gene ambiguous. V shed 5 bases and J shed 3 bases, with 3 bases lying between them. The CDR3 has 11 amino acids. Germline assignment: CDR1 SGHAT and CDR2 FQNNGV. The CDR3 DNA follows: TGTGCCAGCAGCCAAACAGATACGCAGTATTTT. Translating gives CASSQTDTQYF. The complete variable domain, with remaining parts taken from reference TRBV11-2 and TRBJ2-3, reads EAGVAQSPRYKIIEKRQSVAFWCNPISGHATLYWYQQILGQGPKLLIQFQNNGVVDDSQLPKDRFSAERLKGVDSTLKIQPAKLEDSAVYLCASSQTDTQYFGPGTRLTVL.

V usage is TRBV7-9 and J usage is TRBJ1-2, with D possibly matching TRBD1 (6 bases). The germline V and J ends were trimmed by 5 bases and 5 bases, with 15 bases remaining between them. Germline V gives CDR1 SEHNR, CDR2 FQNEAQ (reference sequence). The CDR3 loop spans 14 amino acids. The CDR3 DNA reads as TGTGCCAGCAGCCCGAGGGACAACCGTTATGGCTACACCTTC. This codes for CASSPRDNRYGYTF.

This clonotype was seen a handful of times. The DNA of the CDR3 is TGTGCCAGCAACCAACTAGCGGGAGACGGCACAGATACGCAGTATTTT. Amino acids: CASNQLAGDGTDTQYF. The chain employs TRBV27 and TRBJ2-3; 11 nucleotides agree with TRBD2. Germline V lookup: CDR1 MNHEY, CDR2 SMNVEV (reference sequence). Trimming cost V 7 bases and J 1 base; bases outside gene matches: 7. The CDR3 spans 16 residues.

The rearrangement joins TRBV12-3 or TRBV12-4 to TRBJ2-7; 7 positions agree with TRBD2. CDR3 size: 18 residues. Unmatched junction bases numbered 15, after V lost 0 bases and J lost 4 bases. CDR3: CASSLAGRVPGGMYEQYF. CDR3 in DNA: TGTGCCAGCAGTTTAGCGGGGAGGGTACCAGGTGGAATGTACGAGCAGTACTTC.

This clonotype was counted a few times. The V call is TRBV7-9, the J call TRBJ2-7; no reliable D call. Germline CDR1 reads SEHNR; CDR2 reads FQNEAQ (reference sequence). The CDR3 loop spans 12 amino acids. Trimming took off 5 bases at V and 2 bases at J, with 7 bases between the two ends. The CDR3 protein is CASSEQTYEQYF. The CDR3 DNA follows: TGTGCCAGCAGCGAACAGACCTACGAGCAGTACTTC.

The chain links TRBV11-2 to TRBJ2-3; D gene uncertain. The V and J ends lost 5 bases and 1 base respectively, with 10 bases between them. The germline V gene encodes CDR1 SGHAT and CDR2 FQNNGV. The CDR3 is 14 amino acids. The CDR3 DNA sequence: TGTGCCAGCAGCCACAGTGTGGGCACAGATACGCAGTATTTT. This translates into CASSHSVGTDTQYF.

The chain has TRBV4-3 and TRBJ2-7; tentative D call: TRBD2 (6 bases). The CDR3 spans 15 residues. Germline CDR1 LGHNA, CDR2 YSLEER. Trimming took 4 bases from V and 0 from J, leaving 13 bases between them. In nucleotides, the CDR3 is TGCGCCAGCAGCCCCGGGACTTTCAGCTCCTACGAGCAGTACTTC. Translation: CASSPGTFSSYEQYF.

This chain links TRBV6-1 with TRBJ2-7, with 12 bases that match TRBD2. CDR1 is MNHNS, CDR2 SASEGT, per germline. Losses at the gene ends were 8 bases for V and 3 bases for J; bases not matched to a gene: 2. This CDR3 contains 13 residues. The CDR3 sequence: CASATSGGYEQYF. In DNA, the CDR3 is TGTGCCAGCGCGACTAGCGGGGGCTACGAGCAGTACTTC.

The sample holds many counts of this clonotype. The V call is TRBV12-3 or TRBV12-4, the J call TRBJ2-1, with a possible D match to TRBD2 (5 bases). The CDR3 is 14 amino acids. Trimming took 6 bases from V and 2 from J, leaving 11 bases between them. In nucleotides, the CDR3 is TGTGCCAGCAGCTCTAGCTCTCCCTACAATGAGCAGTTCTTC. It translates to CASSSSSPYNEQFF.

The chain employs TRBV12-3 or TRBV12-4 and TRBJ1-1; D unresolved. V was shortened by 3 bases and J by 4 bases, with 12 bases between the two germline ends. There are 14 residues in the CDR3. Written as DNA, the CDR3 is TGTGCCAGCAGTTTCGGGTTTAAGTCCACTGAAGCTTTCTTT. Translation: CASSFGFKSTEAFF.

This clonotype was seen only a few times. V is TRBV5-1 and J is TRBJ2-3; 14 bases line up with TRBD2. CDR1 is SGHRS, CDR2 YFSETQ, per germline. This CDR3 comprises 18 residues. Trimming cost V 4 bases and J 3 bases; bases outside gene matches: 10. For the CDR3, the DNA is TGCGCCAGCAGCCCCTGGGGACTAGCGGGAGCGGGGACAGATACGCAGTATTTT. Amino acid sequence: CASSPWGLAGAGTDTQYF. Full variable domain (missing parts from reference TRBV5-1 and TRBJ2-3): KAGVTQTPRYLIKTRGQQVTLSCSPISGHRSVSWYQQTPGQGLQFLFEYFSETQRNKGNFPGRFSGRQFSNSRSEMNVSTLELGDSALYLCASSPWGLAGAGTDTQYFGPGTRLTVL.

V is TRBV6-2 or TRBV6-3 and J is TRBJ1-1, with D possibly TRBD1 on 6 matching bases. Per germline, CDR1 MNHEY and CDR2 SVGEGT. V was trimmed by 4 bases and J by 0 bases, leaving 15 bases between them. The CDR3 length is 16 residues. CDR3 in DNA: TGTGCCAGCAGTTGGGACACCGGGTCCATGAACACTGAAGCTTTCTTT. It translates to CASSWDTGSMNTEAFF.

At least ten counts were recorded for this clonotype. The chain carries TRBV25-1 and TRBJ2-1; the D gene is possibly TRBD1 (5 bases). CDR1 is MGHDK and CDR2 is SYGVNS in the germline V gene. The CDR3 length is 16 residues. V lost 5 bases and J lost 4, with 18 bases in between. The CDR3 is CASSKLTARFYNEQFF. CDR3 nucleotide sequence: TGTGCCAGCAGTAAATTGACAGCTAGATTTTACAATGAGCAGTTCTTC.

The gene calls are TRBV27 and TRBJ2-1, with a possible D match to TRBD2 (5 bases). Looked up from germline, CDR1 is MNHEY and CDR2 is SMNVEV (reference sequence). V gave up 6 bases and J gave up 3 bases, with 9 bases separating them. The CDR3 is 13 amino acids. DNA of the CDR3: TGTGCCAGCAGACACGGGGACTACAATGAGCAGTTCTTC. This translates into CASRHGDYNEQFF.

A few counts support this clonotype. The genes are TRBV9 and TRBJ1-2; 8 nucleotides align to TRBD1. The V segment lost 5 bases and the J segment 5 bases; nucleotides outside the gene matches: 17. Germline assignment: CDR1 SGDLS and CDR2 YYNGEE. The CDR3 has 17 residues. The CDR3 region is CASSYNSARGRRYGYTF. The CDR3 DNA sequence: TGTGCCAGCAGTTACAATTCTGCCAGGGGGCGTCGATATGGCTACACCTTC. Full variable domain (remainder filled in from reference TRBV9 and TRBJ1-2): DSGVTQTPKHLITATGQRVTLRCSPRSGDLSVYWYQQSLDQGLQFLIQYYNGEERAKGNILERFSAQQFPDLHSELNLSSLELGDSALYFCASSYNSARGRRYGYTFGSGTRLTVV.

The chain combines TRBV27 with TRBJ2-3, with a weak D call TRBD1 (6 bases). Per germline, CDR1 MNHEY and CDR2 SMNVEV (reference sequence). The ends were cut back, 5 bases at V and 6 bases at J, with 9 bases in the middle. The CDR3 covers 12 residues. The CDR3 DNA is TGTGCCAGCAGTGCCCAGGGGGATACGCAGTATTTT. It is translated as CASSAQGDTQYF.

This clonotype was counted between two and nine times. The chain couples TRBV9 to TRBJ2-6; TRBD2 matches at 7 bases. V trimming: 0 bases; J trimming: 0 bases; junction bases outside the gene matches: 6. Germline CDR1 SGDLS, CDR2 YYNGEE. The CDR3 length is 18 residues. CDR3 nucleotide sequence: TGTGCCAGCAGCGTAGGCCTAGCGGTCCCCTCTGGGGCCAACGTCCTGACTTTC. This codes for CASSVGLAVPSGANVLTF.

This clonotype was counted a few times. In this CDR3 the conserved last residue, phenylalanine or tryptophan, is missing, so a read error is likely. The chain joins TRBV30 to TRBJ2-3; TRBD2 agrees at 13 bases. Germline V gives CDR1 GTSNPN, CDR2 SVGIG (reference sequence). V trimming: 6 bases; J trimming: 0 bases; junction bases outside the gene matches: 3. This CDR3 has 15 amino acids. CDR3 region: CACPGLAGSTDTQYS. The CDR3 coding sequence is TGTGCCTGTCCGGGACTAGCGGGAAGCACAGATACGCAGTATTCT.

The table lists this clonotype with a few counts. The genes are TRBV18 and TRBJ2-5, with D possibly matching TRBD1 (6 bases). Looked up from germline, CDR1 is KGHSH and CDR2 is LQKENI. Deletions cut 4 bases from V and 2 bases from J, with 11 bases between. The CDR3 runs 14 residues. DNA of the CDR3: TGTGCCAGCTCACACGGACAGCTTCAAGAGACCCAGTACTTC. This gives the protein CASSHGQLQETQYF.

This clonotype has a handful of counts. This chain connects TRBV3-1 to TRBJ2-1, with D tentatively TRBD2 (6 bases). Between the trimmed V and J ends, which lost 2 bases and 3 bases, there was a span of 11 bases. In germline, CDR1 is LGHDT, CDR2 YNNKEL (reference sequence). The CDR3 has 15 residues. The CDR3 loop reads CASSQPGTRYNEQFF. CDR3 DNA sequence: TGTGCCAGCAGCCAACCCGGGACTCGCTACAATGAGCAGTTCTTC.

The sample holds many counts of this clonotype. The chain joins TRBV28 to TRBJ2-7; unclear D gene. This CDR3 is built from 11 residues. Trimming cost V 5 bases and J 3 bases, with 5 bases left between them. Germline V gives CDR1 MDHEN, CDR2 SYDVKM. CDR3 residues: CASSAVYEQYF. The CDR3 DNA sequence: TGTGCCAGCAGTGCGGTCTACGAGCAGTACTTC.

The CDR3 sequence: CASSLGSGSPTDTQYF. Here the CDR3 DNA reads TGTGCCAGCAGCTTAGGTAGCGGGAGTCCCACAGATACGCAGTATTTT. V gene TRBV7-2 combines with J gene TRBJ2-3; the match to TRBD2 covers 9 bases. The length of the CDR3 is 16 residues. Looked up from germline, CDR1 is SGHTA and CDR2 is FQGNSA. Trimming at V came to 1 base and at J to 2 bases, leaving 4 bases not matched to a gene.

This clonotype was counted between two and nine times. The V gene is TRBV6-2 or TRBV6-3, the J gene TRBJ2-7; D gene ambiguous. The CDR3 contains 13 residues. The V gene lost 2 bases and the J gene lost 4 bases, with 9 bases spanning the gap. Germline CDR1 reads MNHEY; CDR2 reads SVGEGT. CDR3 in DNA: TGTGCCAGCAGTTACCAGACGGAATACGAGCAGTACTTC. Protein product: CASSYQTEYEQYF.

This clonotype was detected only a few times. The rearrangement uses TRBV29-1 and TRBJ2-1; D is uncertain. The CDR3 loop spans 15 amino acids. V dropped 4 bases and J dropped 4 bases, with 17 bases sitting between them. The V gene's germline CDR1 is SQVTM and CDR2 ANQGSEA. CDR3 sequence (DNA): TGCAGCGTTGTAACCCACTTGGCCATGTACAATGAGCAGTTCTTC. Translating gives CSVVTHLAMYNEQFF.

The V and J genes are TRBV29-1 and TRBJ2-1; TRBD2 aligns across 11 bases. Germline values: CDR1 SQVTM, CDR2 ANQGSEA. The trim removed 4 bases at V and 8 bases at J, leaving 7 bases unmatched. The CDR3 covers 14 residues. CDR3 amino acids: CSVAGLAASDEQFF. Here the CDR3 DNA reads TGCAGCGTTGCGGGACTAGCGGCTAGCGATGAGCAGTTCTTC.